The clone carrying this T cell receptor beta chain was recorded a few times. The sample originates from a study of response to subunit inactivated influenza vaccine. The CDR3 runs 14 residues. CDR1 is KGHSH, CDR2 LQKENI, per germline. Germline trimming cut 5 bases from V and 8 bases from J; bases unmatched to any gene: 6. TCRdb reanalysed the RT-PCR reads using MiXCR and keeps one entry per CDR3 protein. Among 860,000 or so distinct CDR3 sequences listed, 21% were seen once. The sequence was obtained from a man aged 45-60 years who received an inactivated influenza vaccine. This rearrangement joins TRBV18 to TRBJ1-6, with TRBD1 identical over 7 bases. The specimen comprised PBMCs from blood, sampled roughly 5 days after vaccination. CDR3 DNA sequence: TGTGCCAGCTCATTTAACAGGGGCGATTCACCCCTCCACTTT. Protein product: CASSFNRGDSPLHF. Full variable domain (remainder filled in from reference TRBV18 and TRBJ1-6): NAGVMQNPRHLVRRRGQEARLRCSPMKGHSHVYWYRQLPEEGLKFMVYLQKENIIDESGMPKERFSAEFPKEGPSILRIQQVVRGDSAAYFCASSFNRGDSPLHFGNGTRLTVT.